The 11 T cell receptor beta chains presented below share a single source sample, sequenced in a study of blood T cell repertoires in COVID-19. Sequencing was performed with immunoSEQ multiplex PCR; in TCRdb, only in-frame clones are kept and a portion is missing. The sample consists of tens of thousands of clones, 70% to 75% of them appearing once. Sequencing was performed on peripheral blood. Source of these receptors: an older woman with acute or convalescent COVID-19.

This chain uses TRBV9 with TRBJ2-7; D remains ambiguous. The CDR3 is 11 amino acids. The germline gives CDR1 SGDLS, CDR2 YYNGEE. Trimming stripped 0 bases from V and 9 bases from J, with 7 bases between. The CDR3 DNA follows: TGTGCCAGCAGCGTAGACGCGGCGCAGTACTTC. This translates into CASSVDAAQYF.

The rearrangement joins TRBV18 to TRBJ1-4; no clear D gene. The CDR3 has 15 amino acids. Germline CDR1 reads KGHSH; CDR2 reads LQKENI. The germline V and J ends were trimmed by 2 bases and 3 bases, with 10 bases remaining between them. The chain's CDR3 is CASSPSAFPNEKLFF. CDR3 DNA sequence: TGTGCCAGCTCACCATCAGCGTTCCCTAATGAAAAACTGTTTTTT.

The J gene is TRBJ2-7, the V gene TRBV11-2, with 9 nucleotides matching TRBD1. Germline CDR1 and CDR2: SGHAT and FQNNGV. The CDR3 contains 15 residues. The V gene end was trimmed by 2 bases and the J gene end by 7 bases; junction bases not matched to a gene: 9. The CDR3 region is CASSLFPGQGLEQYF. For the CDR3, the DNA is TGTGCCAGCAGCTTATTCCCGGGACAGGGTCTGGAGCAGTACTTC.

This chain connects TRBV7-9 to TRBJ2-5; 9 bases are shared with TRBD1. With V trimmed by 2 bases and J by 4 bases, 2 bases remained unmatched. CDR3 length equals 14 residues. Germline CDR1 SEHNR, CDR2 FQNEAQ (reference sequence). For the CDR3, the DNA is TGTGCCAGCAGCTTAATGACAGGGGGAGAGACCCAGTACTTC. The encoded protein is CASSLMTGGETQYF.

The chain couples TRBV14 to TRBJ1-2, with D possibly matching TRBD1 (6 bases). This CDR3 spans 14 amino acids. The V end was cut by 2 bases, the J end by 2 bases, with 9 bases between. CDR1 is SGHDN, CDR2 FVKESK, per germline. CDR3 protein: CASSQPGQNYGYTF. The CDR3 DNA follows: TGTGCCAGCAGCCAACCAGGACAGAACTATGGCTACACCTTC.

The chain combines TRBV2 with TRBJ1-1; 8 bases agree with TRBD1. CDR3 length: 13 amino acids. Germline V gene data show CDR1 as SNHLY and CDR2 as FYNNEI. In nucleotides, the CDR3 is TGTGCTAGCCGGACAGGGCTTTATACTGAAGCTTTCTTT. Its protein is CASRTGLYTEAFF.

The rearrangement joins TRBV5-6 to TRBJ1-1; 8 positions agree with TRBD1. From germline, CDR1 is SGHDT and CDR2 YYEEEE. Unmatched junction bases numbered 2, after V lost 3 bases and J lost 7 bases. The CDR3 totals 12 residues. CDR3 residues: CASSSGGSEAFF. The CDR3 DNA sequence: TGTGCCAGCAGCTCAGGGGGCAGTGAAGCTTTCTTT.

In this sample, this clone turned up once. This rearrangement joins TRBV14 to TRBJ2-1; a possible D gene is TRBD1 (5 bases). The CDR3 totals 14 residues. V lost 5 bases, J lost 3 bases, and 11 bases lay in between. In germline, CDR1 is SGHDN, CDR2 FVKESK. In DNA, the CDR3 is TGTGCCAGCAGCTCAGGGTTTCTCTACAATGAGCAGTTCTTC. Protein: CASSSGFLYNEQFF.

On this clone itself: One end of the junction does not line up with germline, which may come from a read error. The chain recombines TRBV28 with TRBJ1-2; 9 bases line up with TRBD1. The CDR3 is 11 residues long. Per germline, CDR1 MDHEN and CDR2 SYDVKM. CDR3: CASSSDRGPSF. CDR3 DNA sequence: TGTGCCAGCAGTTCGGACAGGGGCCCCTCCTTC.

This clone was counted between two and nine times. The CDR3 protein is CASSSTGGLNTIYF. The CDR3 DNA sequence: TGTGCCAGCAGCTCAACAGGGGGCTTGAACACCATATATTTT. The genes are TRBV7-9 and TRBJ1-3, with 9 bases matching TRBD1. There are 14 residues in the CDR3. J was trimmed by 7 bases and V by 4 bases; bases with no gene match: 5. Germline lookup yields CDR1 SEHNR and CDR2 FQNEAQ (reference sequence).

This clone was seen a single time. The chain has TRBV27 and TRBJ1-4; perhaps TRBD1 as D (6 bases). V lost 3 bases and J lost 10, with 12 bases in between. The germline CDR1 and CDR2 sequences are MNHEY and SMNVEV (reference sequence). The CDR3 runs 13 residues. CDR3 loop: CASSFSPQGKLFF. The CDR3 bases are TGTGCCAGCAGTTTCTCCCCACAGGGAAAACTGTTTTTT.